The T cell receptor beta chain under discussion was sequenced for a study of response to subunit inactivated influenza vaccine. The CDR3 totals 13 residues. Trimming took off 3 bases at V and 4 bases at J, with 9 bases between the two ends. The V gene's germline CDR1 is MGHDK and CDR2 SYGVNS. TCRdb re-called the RT-PCR reads with MiXCR, one entry per CDR3 protein. The data show a few hundred thousand distinct CDR3 sequences, over 9.5% seen once. The rearrangement uses TRBV25-1 and TRBJ2-5; possibly TRBD1 for D (6 bases). The specimen was PBMCs from blood, collected 35 to 45 days after vaccination. This sequence originates from a man between 50 and 59 years old who received an inactivated influenza vaccine. The CDR3 sequence: CASSDPRGETQYF. The CDR3 DNA reads TGTGCCAGCAGTGACCCCAGGGGAGAGACCCAGTACTTC.